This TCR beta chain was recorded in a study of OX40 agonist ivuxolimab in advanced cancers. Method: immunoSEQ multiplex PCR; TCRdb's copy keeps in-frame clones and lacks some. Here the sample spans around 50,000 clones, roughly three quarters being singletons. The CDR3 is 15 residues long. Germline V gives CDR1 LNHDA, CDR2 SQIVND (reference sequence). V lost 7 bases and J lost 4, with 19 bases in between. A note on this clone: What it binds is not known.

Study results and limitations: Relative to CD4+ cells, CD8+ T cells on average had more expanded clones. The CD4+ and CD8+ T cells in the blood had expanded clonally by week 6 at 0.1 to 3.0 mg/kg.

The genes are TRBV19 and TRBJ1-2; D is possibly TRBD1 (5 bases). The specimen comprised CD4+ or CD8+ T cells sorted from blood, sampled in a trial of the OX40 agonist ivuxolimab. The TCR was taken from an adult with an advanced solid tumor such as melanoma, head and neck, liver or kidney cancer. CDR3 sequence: CASTSFEGQIYGYTF. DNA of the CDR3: TGTGCCAGTACCTCCTTTGAGGGGCAGATCTATGGCTACACCTTC. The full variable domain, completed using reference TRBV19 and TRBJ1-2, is DGGITQSPKYLFRKEGQNVTLSCEQNLNHDAMYWYRQDPGQGLRLIYYSQIVNDFQKGDIAEGYSVSREKKESFPLTVTSAQKNPTAFYLCASTSFEGQIYGYTFGSGTRLTVV.